A single sample is the source of the 26 T cell receptor beta chains below, sequenced in a study of chemoradiotherapy in HPV16-positive cancers. The repertoire was sequenced with immunoSEQ multiplex PCR; TCRdb's copy has only in-frame clones and lacks some. Among over a thousand clones listed, approximately 82% were seen once. Source: tumor tissue, taken from a patient who underwent chemoradiotherapy. These receptors were collected from a human donor with HPV-associated anogenital cancer.

V and J are TRBV12-5 and TRBJ2-5; D could derive from TRBD1 or TRBD2 (7 bases each). CDR3 length equals 13 residues. Germline CDR1 reads LGHNT; CDR2 reads FRNRAP. V lost 6 bases, J lost 5 bases, and 13 bases lay in between. The CDR3 spells CASGGEGAETQYF. The CDR3 coding sequence is TGTGCTAGTGGGGGGGAGGGGGCGGAGACCCAGTACTTC.

The rearrangement joins TRBV5-4 to TRBJ2-1; D is ambiguous. Per the germline V gene, CDR1 is SGHNT and CDR2 is YYREEE (reference sequence). Deletions cut 6 bases from V and 0 bases from J, with 16 bases between. The CDR3 runs 16 residues. CDR3 bases: TGTGCCAGCACCGAATCAGCTCCCCGCTCCTACAATGAGCAGTTCTTC. Translation gives CASTESAPRSYNEQFF.

This clone appeared once. As DNA, the CDR3 is TGTGCCAGCAGCTTATTCCCCCTGACTAGCGGGAGAGGCGGGGAGCTGTTTTTT. It yields the protein CASSLFPLTSGRGGELFF. V gene TRBV11-3 combines with J gene TRBJ2-2; 12 positions agree with TRBD2. The germline gives CDR1 SGHNT, CDR2 YENEEA. The CDR3 spans 18 residues. Germline trimming cut 2 bases from V and 7 bases from J; bases unmatched to any gene: 11.

This clone occurred a few times. This sequence joins TRBV7-2 and TRBJ2-3, with D possibly matching TRBD2 (5 bases). From germline, CDR1 is SGHTA and CDR2 FQGNSA. The V and J ends lost 3 bases and 6 bases respectively, with 10 bases between them. This CDR3 is built from 13 residues. CDR3 sequence: CASSLEAEDTQYF. The CDR3 region has the DNA TGTGCCAGCAGCTTGGAAGCGGAGGATACGCAGTATTTT.

The chain joins TRBV4-3 to TRBJ1-5; no firm D call. V lost 1 base, J lost 2 bases, and 0 bases lay in between. The germline V gene encodes CDR1 LGHNA and CDR2 YSLEER. The CDR3 consists of 12 residues. CDR3 in amino acids: CASSQGNQPQHF. CDR3 coding DNA: TGCGCCAGCAGCCAAGGCAATCAGCCCCAGCATTTT.

The chain recombines TRBV19 with TRBJ1-5; 10 nucleotides align to TRBD1. Germline lookup yields CDR1 LNHDA and CDR2 SQIVND (reference sequence). The CDR3 runs to 15 residues. With V trimmed by 3 bases and J by 7 bases, 6 bases remained unmatched. CDR3 DNA sequence: TGTGCCAGTAGTATCCTCGGACAGGGGGACCAGCCCCAGCATTTT. It translates to CASSILGQGDQPQHF.

The J gene is TRBJ2-4, the V gene TRBV4-3; the D gene is possibly TRBD2 (5 bases). V lost 0 bases, J lost 9 bases, and 9 bases lay in between. Germline CDR1 LGHNA, CDR2 YSLEER. CDR3 length: 13 residues. The CDR3 here is CASSQDLEGIQYF. The DNA for the CDR3 is TGCGCCAGCAGCCAAGATCTTGAGGGCATTCAGTACTTC.

V and J are TRBV2 and TRBJ1-6, with D unresolved. The CDR3 loop spans 12 amino acids. The V end lost 6 bases, the J end lost 5 bases, and 5 bases lay between the germline ends. The germline V gene encodes CDR1 SNHLY and CDR2 FYNNEI. For the CDR3, the DNA is TGTGCCAGCAGCCTAAATAATTCACCCCTCCACTTT. Translating gives CASSLNNSPLHF.

This chain links TRBV6-5 with TRBJ1-5; 8 nucleotides align to TRBD1. V was pared by 5 bases and J by 4 bases, with 4 bases of the junction left unmatched. CDR1 is MNHEY, CDR2 SVGAGI, per germline. This CDR3 is built from 14 residues. The DNA for the CDR3 is TGTGCCAGCAGTAAGACAGGGGTTAATCAGCCCCAGCATTTT. Residues: CASSKTGVNQPQHF.

The rearrangement uses TRBV7-6 and TRBJ1-1; D perhaps matches TRBD1 (5 bases). CDR3 length: 13 residues. Trimming removed 8 bases at V and 3 bases at J, with 13 bases between. The germline CDR1 and CDR2 sequences are SGHVS and FNYEAQ. The CDR3, as DNA: TGTGCCAGCGGTTCCCAGGGTTACACTGAAGCTTTCTTT. This encodes CASGSQGYTEAFF. Full variable domain (missing parts from reference TRBV7-6 and TRBJ1-1): GAGVSQSPRYKVTKRGQDVALRCDPISGHVSLYWYRQALGQGPEFLTYFNYEAQQDKSGLPNDRFSAERPEGSISTLTIQRTEQRDSAMYRCASGSQGYTEAFFGQGTRLTVV.

The chain combines TRBV10-1 with TRBJ2-7; 9 nucleotides match TRBD1. CDR1 and CDR2 from the germline V gene are WNHNN and SYGVQD (reference sequence). The CDR3 is made up of 15 amino acids. V gave up 1 base and J gave up 2 bases; unmatched junction bases: 3. CDR3 region: CASSELTGGPYEQYF. The CDR3 coding sequence is TGCGCCAGCAGTGAGTTGACAGGGGGTCCCTACGAGCAGTACTTC.

The chain is built from TRBV5-5 and TRBJ1-2; 7 nucleotides match TRBD1. Trimming removed 4 bases from V and 8 bases from J; junction bases left unmatched: 14. The CDR3 spans 15 residues. Germline assignment: CDR1 SGHKS and CDR2 YYEKEE (reference sequence). The DNA for the CDR3 is TGTGCCAGCAGCCCTGGGACAGCCACGCCCGGCGGCTACACCTTC. It yields the protein CASSPGTATPGGYTF.

The chain combines TRBV5-4 with TRBJ2-4; TRBD1 matches 10 bases. Trimming cost V 4 bases and J 9 bases; bases outside gene matches: 10. The CDR3 loop spans 15 amino acids. CDR1 and CDR2 (germline): SGHNT, YYREEE (reference sequence). The CDR3 DNA reads as TGTGCCAGCAGCGAGGGACAGGGGCAAGGCGGCATTCAGTACTTC. Its protein is CASSEGQGQGGIQYF.

This chain uses TRBV11-2 with TRBJ2-1; the D gene is possibly TRBD2 (6 bases). V gave up 3 bases and J gave up 0 bases, with 15 bases separating them. The germline CDR1 and CDR2 sequences are SGHAT and FQNNGV. The CDR3 loop spans 17 amino acids. The CDR3 coding sequence is TGTGCCAGCAGCTTGGCTACTAGCTACAGCTCCTACAATGAGCAGTTCTTC. This encodes CASSLATSYSSYNEQFF.

This chain links TRBV4-2 with TRBJ1-6, with no clear D. This CDR3 is built from 15 residues. CDR1 and CDR2 from the germline V gene are LGHNA and YNFKEQ. V lost 0 bases, J lost 10 bases, and 13 bases lay in between. This CDR3 is CASSQDQEGGSPLHF. CDR3 bases: TGTGCCAGCAGCCAAGATCAGGAGGGAGGATCACCCCTCCACTTT.

This chain links TRBV25-1 with TRBJ2-3; D remains unclear. CDR3 length: 11 residues. Germline lookup yields CDR1 MGHDK and CDR2 SYGVNS. V dropped 2 bases and J dropped 3 bases, with 0 bases sitting between them. As DNA, the CDR3 is TGTGCCAGCAGTGAAACAGATACGCAGTATTTT. Amino acids: CASSETDTQYF.

The genes are TRBV6-5 and TRBJ2-3; 7 positions agree with TRBD2. CDR3 length: 13 amino acids. Germline values: CDR1 MNHEY, CDR2 SVGAGI. The V segment lost 10 bases and the J segment 3 bases; nucleotides outside the gene matches: 7. CDR3 sequence (DNA): TGTGCCACCTTGAGGGAGGGAACAGATACGCAGTATTTT. It encodes CATLREGTDTQYF.

V gene TRBV18 combines with J gene TRBJ2-1; 9 bases match TRBD2. In germline, CDR1 is KGHSH, CDR2 LQKENI. Losses at the gene ends were 9 bases for V and 10 bases for J; bases not matched to a gene: 10. This CDR3 comprises 13 residues. The chain's CDR3 is CASSWTSVQEQFF. Written as DNA, the CDR3 is TGTGCCAGTAGCTGGACTAGCGTTCAGGAGCAGTTCTTC. Filled out from reference TRBV18 and TRBJ2-1, the complete variable domain reads NAGVMQNPRHLVRRRGQEARLRCSPMKGHSHVYWYRQLPEEGLKFMVYLQKENIIDESGMPKERFSAEFPKEGPSILRIQQVVRGDSAAYFCASSWTSVQEQFFGPGTRLTVL.

The CDR3 DNA is TGTGCCAGCTCAGCCGGGGAAAAACTGTTTTTT. It codes for CASSAGEKLFF. The chain recombines TRBV18 with TRBJ1-4, with D unclear. V lost 5 bases and J lost 8, with 6 bases in between. Germline values: CDR1 KGHSH, CDR2 LQKENI. The CDR3 spans 11 residues.

This clone has just a few counts. CDR3 coding DNA: TGTGCCAGCAGTTCGACAACCCAAATCGATCTTTCACCCCTCCACTTT. Protein product: CASSSTTQIDLSPLHF. The genes are TRBV2 and TRBJ1-6; no definite D call. CDR3 size: 16 residues. The V gene's germline CDR1 is SNHLY and CDR2 FYNNEI. V was pared by 5 bases and J by 9 bases, with 20 bases between.

The V call is TRBV9, the J call TRBJ2-5, with 7 bases lining up with TRBD2. This CDR3 has 15 residues. The V gene's germline CDR1 is SGDLS and CDR2 YYNGEE. V lost 4 bases and J lost 3; bases outside the gene matches: 9. Written as DNA, the CDR3 is TGTGCCAGCAGCCCTTCACTGAGCGGGGAAGAGACCCAGTACTTC. It codes for CASSPSLSGEETQYF.

CDR3 coding DNA: TGTGCCAGCAGCACGTTTGGAGTGCCACAAAGTCGGGCCAACGTCCTGACTTTC. Translation gives CASSTFGVPQSRANVLTF. This chain joins TRBV7-7 and TRBJ2-6; D gene ambiguous. Germline CDR1 and CDR2: SSHAT and FNYEAQ (reference sequence). The ends were cut back, 5 bases at V and 5 bases at J, with 22 bases in the middle. The CDR3 extends over 18 amino acids.

The rearrangement joins TRBV19 to TRBJ1-1, with D possibly being TRBD1 (5 bases). The CDR3 loop spans 14 amino acids. The V gene lost 7 bases and the J gene lost 1 base, with 13 bases spanning the gap. The germline V gene encodes CDR1 LNHDA and CDR2 SQIVND (reference sequence). CDR3 DNA sequence: TGTGCCAGTACCCCGAGGGGAGCGAACACTGAAGCTTTCTTT. Translated, it gives CASTPRGANTEAFF.

This clone was recorded only once. The genes are TRBV11-2 and TRBJ2-1; no clear D. Germline CDR1 and CDR2: SGHAT and FQNNGV. The V end lost 0 bases, the J end lost 3 bases, and 9 bases lay between the germline ends. The CDR3 sequence is 15 residues long. DNA of the CDR3: TGTGCCAGCAGCTTAGATTGGCAGCACTACAATGAGCAGTTCTTC. The encoded protein is CASSLDWQHYNEQFF.

This clone showed up just a few times. This sequence joins TRBV29-1 and TRBJ2-3; 7 bases match TRBD2. The germline gives CDR1 SQVTM, CDR2 ANQGSEA. The CDR3 consists of 13 residues. J gave up 3 bases and V 7 bases, and 7 bases lay outside the gene matches. Written as DNA, the CDR3 is TGCAGCGCCCTCGGGGGGTCGACAGATACGCAGTATTTT. It yields the protein CSALGGSTDTQYF.

V is TRBV6-4 and J is TRBJ2-3; TRBD1 aligns across 10 bases. This CDR3 region has 15 residues. The ends lost 0 bases at V and 4 bases at J; junction bases unmatched: 1. The germline gives CDR1 MRHNA, CDR2 SNTAGT. The CDR3 loop reads CASSDSTGGADTQYF. The CDR3 region has the DNA TGTGCCAGCAGTGACTCGACAGGGGGCGCAGATACGCAGTATTTT.